This T cell receptor (beta chain) was observed in a study of technical replicates of blood from a few donors (TCRdb year 2017). The germline ends are 13 bases apart after V is trimmed by 10 bases and J by 6 bases. The CDR3 runs 11 residues from the cysteine to the phenylalanine. The read is trimmed to its CDR3 DNA, 33 bases read in frame from base 1. Per the germline V gene, ENHRY is the CDR1 and SYGVKD is the CDR2. Libraries were made using the immunoSEQ multiplex PCR assay. TCRdb retrieved this table from immuneACCESS and kept in-frame rearrangements only. Not all clones are present; in checked studies, unresolved V genes account for under half, and no reason is known for the remainder. Present in this sample are 65,000 to 95,000 clones, 65% to 90% of which were seen just once. About 5% of the sample comes from the top ten. Remarks on this clone: The antigen this receptor binds is unknown. Base qualities are missing; no much larger clone stands one base away.

The rearrangement combines TRBV10-3 with TRBJ2-7, and the D gene may be TRBD2, 5 bases matching. This TCR derives from a human donor in good health. Some clones in this sample may be carry-over from other donors' samples. Sequenced material: PBMCs. The CDR3 sequence is CATRTGSEQYF. The DNA sequence follows: TGTGCCACCAGGACTGGCAGCGAGCAGTACTTC.